The following is a TCR beta chain sequence with its context. This clone was counted a single time. Its antigen remains undetermined. Per-base quality was not reported, and no clone a single base away is much larger than it. V sheds 3 bases and J sheds 4 bases, leaving 18 bases between their ends. Measured from the cysteine to the phenylalanine, the CDR3 is 16 residues long. Left in the record is the CDR3 DNA by itself, 48 bases read in frame from the first base. CDR1 and CDR2 are drawn from the germline V gene (reference sequence): LNHDA, SQIVND. The data are from a study of T cell changes during pregnancy in multiple sclerosis (dated by TCRdb to between 2019 and 2020). At the level of the whole study: The study examined how the T cell repertoire changed over the course of pregnancy in women with multiple sclerosis.

Library preparation used the immunoSEQ multiplex PCR assay. Not all clones reach the TCRdb copy of this immuneACCESS table, which keeps in-frame sequences only. Checked studies attribute under half of the gap to unresolved V genes and leave the rest unexplained. The sample has about 17,000 clones on record, 88% of them singletons. The top ten hold roughly 12% of the sample. Recombination linked TRBV19 to TRBJ1-2; possibly the D gene is TRBD1, per 5 matching bases. The TCR originated in a female donor in good health, enrolled as a control in a pregnancy study. This specimen consisted of CD8+ T cells from peripheral blood mononuclear cells, obtained after pregnancy. The DNA sequence reads TGTGCCAGTAGTATGTGGTCCGGGGGAGTATCCTATGGCTACACCTTC. This gives the protein CASSMWSGGVSYGYTF.